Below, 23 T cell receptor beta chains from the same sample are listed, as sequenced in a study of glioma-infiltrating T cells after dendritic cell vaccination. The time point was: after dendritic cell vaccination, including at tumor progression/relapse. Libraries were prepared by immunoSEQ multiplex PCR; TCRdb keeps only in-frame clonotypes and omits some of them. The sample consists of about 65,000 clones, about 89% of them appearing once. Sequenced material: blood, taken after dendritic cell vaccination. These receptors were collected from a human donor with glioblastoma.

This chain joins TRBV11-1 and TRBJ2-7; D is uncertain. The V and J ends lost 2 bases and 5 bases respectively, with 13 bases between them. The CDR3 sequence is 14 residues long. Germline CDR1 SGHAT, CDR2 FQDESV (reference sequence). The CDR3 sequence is CASSLTPILHEQYF. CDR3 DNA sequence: TGTGCCAGCAGCTTAACCCCTATACTACACGAGCAGTACTTC.

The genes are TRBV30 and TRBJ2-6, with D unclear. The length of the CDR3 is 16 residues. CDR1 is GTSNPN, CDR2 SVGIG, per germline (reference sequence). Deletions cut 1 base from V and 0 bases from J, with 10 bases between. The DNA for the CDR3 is TGTGCCTGGAGTGGACGAGGTACCTCTGGGGCCAACGTCCTGACTTTC. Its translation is CAWSGRGTSGANVLTF.

In nucleotides, the CDR3 is TGTGCCTGGGGGTACAAGGGGGCGACCATAGCCAAAAACATTCAGTACTTC. As protein: CAWGYKGATIAKNIQYF. This sequence joins TRBV30 and TRBJ2-4; 7 bases are shared with TRBD1. Germline assignment: CDR1 GTSNPN and CDR2 SVGIG (reference sequence). Trimming at V came to 5 bases and at J to 0 bases, leaving 13 bases not matched to a gene. The CDR3 spans 17 residues.

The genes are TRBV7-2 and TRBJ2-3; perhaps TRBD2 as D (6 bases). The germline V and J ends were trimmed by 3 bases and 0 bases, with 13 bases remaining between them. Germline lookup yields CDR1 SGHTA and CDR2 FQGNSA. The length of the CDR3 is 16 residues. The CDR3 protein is CASSLGLPSSTDTQYF. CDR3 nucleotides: TGTGCCAGCAGCTTGGGACTTCCCTCAAGCACAGATACGCAGTATTTT.

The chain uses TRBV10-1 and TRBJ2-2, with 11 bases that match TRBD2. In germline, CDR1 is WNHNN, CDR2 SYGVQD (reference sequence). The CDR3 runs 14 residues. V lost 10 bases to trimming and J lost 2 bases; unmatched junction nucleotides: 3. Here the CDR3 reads CATTSGRNTGELFF. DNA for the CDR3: TGCGCCACAACTAGCGGGAGAAACACCGGGGAGCTGTTTTTT.

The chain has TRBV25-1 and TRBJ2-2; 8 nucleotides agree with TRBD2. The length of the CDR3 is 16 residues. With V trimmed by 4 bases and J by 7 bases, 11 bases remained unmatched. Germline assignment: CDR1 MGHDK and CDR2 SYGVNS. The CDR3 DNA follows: TGTGCCAGCAGTGTACCCGGGACTAGTCGGGTCGGGGAGCTGTTTTTT. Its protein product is CASSVPGTSRVGELFF.

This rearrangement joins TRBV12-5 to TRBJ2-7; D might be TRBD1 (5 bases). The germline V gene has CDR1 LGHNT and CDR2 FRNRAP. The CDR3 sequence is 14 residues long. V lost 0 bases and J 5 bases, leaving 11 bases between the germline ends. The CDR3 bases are TGTGCTAGTGGTTTGGTCGACCTCAGGGACGAGCAGTACTTC. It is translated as CASGLVDLRDEQYF.

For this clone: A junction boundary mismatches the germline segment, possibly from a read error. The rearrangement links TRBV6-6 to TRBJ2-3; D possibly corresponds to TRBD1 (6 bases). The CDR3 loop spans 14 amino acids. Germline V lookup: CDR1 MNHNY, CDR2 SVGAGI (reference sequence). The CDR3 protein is CASSGGRRTDTQYF. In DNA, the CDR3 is TGTGCCAGCAGTGGGGGCAGGCGCACGGATACGCAGTATTTT.

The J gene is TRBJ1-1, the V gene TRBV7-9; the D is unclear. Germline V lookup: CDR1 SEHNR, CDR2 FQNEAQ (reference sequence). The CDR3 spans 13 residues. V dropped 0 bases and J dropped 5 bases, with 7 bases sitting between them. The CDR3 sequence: CASSLARATEAFF. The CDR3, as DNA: TGTGCCAGCAGCTTAGCGAGGGCTACTGAAGCTTTCTTT. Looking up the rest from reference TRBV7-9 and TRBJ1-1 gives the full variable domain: DTGVSQNPRHKITKRGQNVTFRCDPISEHNRLYWYRQTLGQGPEFLTYFQNEAQLEKSRLLSDRFSAERPKGSFSTLEIQRTEQGDSAMYLCASSLARATEAFFGQGTRLTVV.

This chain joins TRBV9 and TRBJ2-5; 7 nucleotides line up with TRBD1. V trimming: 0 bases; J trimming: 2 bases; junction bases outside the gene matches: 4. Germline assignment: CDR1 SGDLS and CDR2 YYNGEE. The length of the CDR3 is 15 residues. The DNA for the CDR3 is TGTGCCAGCAGCGTAGAGGGCAGGGGGCAAGAGACCCAGTACTTC. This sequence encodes CASSVEGRGQETQYF.

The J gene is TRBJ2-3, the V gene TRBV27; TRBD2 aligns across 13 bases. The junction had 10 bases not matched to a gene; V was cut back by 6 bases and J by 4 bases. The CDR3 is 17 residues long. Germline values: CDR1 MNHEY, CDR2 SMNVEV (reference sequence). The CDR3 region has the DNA TGTGCCAGCAGGAGGACTAGCGGGGGTCCCTTCCCAGATACGCAGTATTTT. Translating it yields CASRRTSGGPFPDTQYF.

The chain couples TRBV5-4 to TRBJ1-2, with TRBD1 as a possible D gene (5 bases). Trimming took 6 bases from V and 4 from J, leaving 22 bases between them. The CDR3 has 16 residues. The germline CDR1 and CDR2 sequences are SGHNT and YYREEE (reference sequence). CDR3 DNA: TGTGCCAGCACTGCCCAATTCCAGGGATCTCGCTATGGCTACACCTTC. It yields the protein CASTAQFQGSRYGYTF.

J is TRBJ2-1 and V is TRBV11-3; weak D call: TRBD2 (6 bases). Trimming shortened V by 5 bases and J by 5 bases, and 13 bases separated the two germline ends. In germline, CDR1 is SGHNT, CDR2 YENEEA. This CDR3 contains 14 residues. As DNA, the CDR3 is TGTGCCAGCAGCCCTACGGACTATCACAATGAGCAGTTCTTC. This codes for CASSPTDYHNEQFF.

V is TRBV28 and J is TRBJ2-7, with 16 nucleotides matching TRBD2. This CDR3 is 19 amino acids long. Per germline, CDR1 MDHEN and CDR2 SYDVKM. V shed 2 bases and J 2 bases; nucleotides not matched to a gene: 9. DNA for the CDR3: TGTGCCAGCAGTTTAGGCTCTCGCGGGACTAGCGGGAGGGCCTACGAGCAGTACTTC. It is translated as CASSLGSRGTSGRAYEQYF.

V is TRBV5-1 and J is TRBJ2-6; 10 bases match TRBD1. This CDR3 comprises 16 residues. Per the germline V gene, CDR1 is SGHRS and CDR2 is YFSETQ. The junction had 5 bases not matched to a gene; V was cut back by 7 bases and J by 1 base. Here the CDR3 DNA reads TGCGCCAGCGTCACGGGACAGGGGTCTGGGGCCAACGTCCTGACTTTC. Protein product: CASVTGQGSGANVLTF.

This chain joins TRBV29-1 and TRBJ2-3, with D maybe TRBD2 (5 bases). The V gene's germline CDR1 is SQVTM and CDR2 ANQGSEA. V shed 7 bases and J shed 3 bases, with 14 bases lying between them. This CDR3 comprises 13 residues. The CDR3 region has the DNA TGCAGCGGAGGAGGCGGTGGTACAGATACGCAGTATTTT. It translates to CSGGGGGTDTQYF.

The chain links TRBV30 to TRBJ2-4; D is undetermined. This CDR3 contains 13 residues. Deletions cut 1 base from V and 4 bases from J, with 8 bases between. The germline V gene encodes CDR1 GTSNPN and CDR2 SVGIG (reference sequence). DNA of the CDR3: TGTGCCTGGAGTGGGAGCAAGAAAAACATTCAGTACTTC. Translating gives CAWSGSKKNIQYF.

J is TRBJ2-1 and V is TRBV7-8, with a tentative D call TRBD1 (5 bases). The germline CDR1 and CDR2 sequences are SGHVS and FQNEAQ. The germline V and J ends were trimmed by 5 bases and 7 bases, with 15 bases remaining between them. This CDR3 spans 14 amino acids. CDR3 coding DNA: TGTGCCAGCAGCCACCTTCGACAGACGAATGAGCAGTTCTTC. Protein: CASSHLRQTNEQFF.

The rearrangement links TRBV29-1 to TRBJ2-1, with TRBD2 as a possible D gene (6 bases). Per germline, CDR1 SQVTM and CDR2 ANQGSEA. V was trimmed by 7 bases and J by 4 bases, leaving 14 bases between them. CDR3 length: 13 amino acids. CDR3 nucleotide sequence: TGCAGCGCGGGCGGGGATGGTTACAATGAGCAGTTCTTC. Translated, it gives CSAGGDGYNEQFF.

The CDR3 protein is CASIPDRAHGYTF. The CDR3 nucleotides are TGCGCCAGCATCCCGGACAGGGCGCATGGCTACACCTTC. The chain links TRBV10-2 to TRBJ1-2; 8 bases match TRBD1. V was pared by 7 bases and J by 6 bases, with 7 bases of the junction left unmatched. The CDR3 has 13 residues. CDR1 is WSHSY and CDR2 is SAAADI in the germline V gene.

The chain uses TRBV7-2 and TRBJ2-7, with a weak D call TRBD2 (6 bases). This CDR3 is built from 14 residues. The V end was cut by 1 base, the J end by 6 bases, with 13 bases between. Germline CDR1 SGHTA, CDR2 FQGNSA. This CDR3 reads CASSLGRGLREQYF. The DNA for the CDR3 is TGTGCCAGCAGCTTAGGGCGGGGCCTTCGCGAGCAGTACTTC. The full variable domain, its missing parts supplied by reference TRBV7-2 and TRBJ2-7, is GAGVSQSPSNKVTEKGKDVELRCDPISGHTALYWYRQSLGQGLEFLIYFQGNSAPDKSGLPSDRFSAERTGGSVSTLTIQRTQQEDSAVYLCASSLGRGLREQYFGPGTRLTVT.

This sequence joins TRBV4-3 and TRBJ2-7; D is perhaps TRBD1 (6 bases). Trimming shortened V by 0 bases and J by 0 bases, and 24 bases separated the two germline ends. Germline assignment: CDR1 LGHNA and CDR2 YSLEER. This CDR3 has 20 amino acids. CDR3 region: CASSQDYGDTTKAISYEQYF. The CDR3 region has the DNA TGCGCCAGCAGCCAAGATTACGGGGACACCACCAAGGCTATCTCCTACGAGCAGTACTTC.

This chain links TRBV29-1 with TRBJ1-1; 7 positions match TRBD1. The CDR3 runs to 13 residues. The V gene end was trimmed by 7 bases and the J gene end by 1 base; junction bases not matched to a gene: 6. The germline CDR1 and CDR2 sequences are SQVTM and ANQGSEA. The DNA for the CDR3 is TGCAGCGCGGAACAGGGGACGAACACTGAAGCTTTCTTT. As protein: CSAEQGTNTEAFF.